This entry lists 15 T cell receptor beta chains sequenced from one sample in a study. One entry per CDR3 protein, called by TCRdb with MiXCR from the RT-PCR reads. The sample carries fewer than 800,000 distinct CDR3 sequences, 12% to 15% recorded once. Material for sequencing was memory CD4+ T cells from blood. These receptors were taken from a female donor in good health, serving as a healthy control.

This clonotype has a count of ten or more. This sequence joins TRBV18 and TRBJ1-1; no clear D. The V end lost 5 bases, the J end lost 1 base, and 5 bases lay between the germline ends. The CDR3 extends over 12 amino acids. Germline CDR1 is KGHSH and CDR2 is LQKENI. CDR3 sequence: CASSAQNTEAFF. The DNA of the CDR3 is TGTGCCAGCTCAGCCCAGAACACTGAAGCTTTCTTT.

The rearrangement links TRBV3-1 to TRBJ1-2; D gene uncertain. Germline CDR1 and CDR2: LGHDT and YNNKEL (reference sequence). This CDR3 is 15 amino acids long. V was pared by 2 bases and J by 7 bases, with 17 bases between. The CDR3 region is CASSQLRGPSGGYTF. In DNA form, the CDR3 reads TGTGCCAGCAGCCAACTTAGAGGGCCTTCAGGTGGCTACACCTTC.

This clonotype was seen a few times. The chain links TRBV7-3 to TRBJ2-1, with D possibly being TRBD2 (6 bases). Trimming stripped 5 bases from V and 12 bases from J, with 17 bases between. There are 13 residues in the CDR3. Per germline, CDR1 SGHTA and CDR2 FQGTGA. The CDR3 protein is CASSLDYNGGQFF. The CDR3 coding sequence is TGTGCCAGCAGCCTGGACTACAACGGAGGGCAGTTCTTC. Combining the CDR3 with reference TRBV7-3 and TRBJ2-1 gives the whole variable domain GAGVSQTPSNKVTEKGKYVELRCDPISGHTALYWYRQSLGQGPEFLIYFQGTGAADDSGLPNDRFFAVRPEGSVSTLKIQRTERGDSAVYLCASSLDYNGGQFFGPGTRLTVL.

The chain recombines TRBV28 with TRBJ1-5, with D perhaps TRBD1 (5 bases). This CDR3 comprises 12 residues. V gave up 7 bases and J gave up 5 bases, with 9 bases separating them. The germline gives CDR1 MDHEN, CDR2 SYDVKM. CDR3 DNA: TGTGCCAGCACACAGGAGGATCAGCCCCAGCATTTT. Residues: CASTQEDQPQHF.

The chain couples TRBV20-1 to TRBJ1-2; 9 positions match TRBD1. Germline CDR1 DFQATT, CDR2 SNEGSKA (reference sequence). V dropped 5 bases and J dropped 0; count of bases not matched to a gene: 19. The CDR3 is 19 residues long. CDR3 amino acids: CSAPRLTGGYRVPNYGYTF. The CDR3 DNA reads TGCAGTGCTCCCCGACTGACAGGGGGATATCGAGTACCTAACTATGGCTACACCTTC.

This rearrangement joins TRBV5-1 to TRBJ2-7; D possibly corresponds to TRBD2 (5 bases). This CDR3 comprises 13 residues. Per the germline V gene, CDR1 is SGHRS and CDR2 is YFSETQ. V was clipped by 0 bases and J by 7 bases, with 11 bases between them. Here the CDR3 reads CASSLVEAEEQYF. CDR3 nucleotide sequence: TGCGCCAGCAGCTTGGTGGAGGCGGAAGAGCAGTACTTC. The full variable domain, in which reference TRBV5-1 and TRBJ2-7 provide the parts outside the CDR3, is KAGVTQTPRYLIKTRGQQVTLSCSPISGHRSVSWYQQTPGQGLQFLFEYFSETQRNKGNFPGRFSGRQFSNSRSEMNVSTLELGDSALYLCASSLVEAEEQYFGPGTRLTVT.

This clonotype was seen a handful of times. The chain uses TRBV18 and TRBJ1-1; the D gene is possibly TRBD1 (6 bases). CDR1 is KGHSH and CDR2 is LQKENI in the germline V gene. The CDR3 is made up of 17 amino acids. Trimming removed 1 base from V and 0 bases from J, with 15 bases in between. The CDR3 coding sequence is TGTGCCAGCTCACCACAAGAGACAGGAGTCATGAACACTGAAGCTTTCTTT. Residues: CASSPQETGVMNTEAFF.

There are a few counts of this clonotype. The chain recombines TRBV7-2 with TRBJ2-1; tentatively, D is TRBD1 (5 bases). The germline V and J ends were trimmed by 4 bases and 8 bases, with 15 bases remaining between them. Germline lookup yields CDR1 SGHTA and CDR2 FQGNSA. This CDR3 has 14 amino acids. DNA of the CDR3: TGTGCCAGCAGCTACCTCGCCGGCAGGGATGAGCAGTTCTTC. Translating it yields CASSYLAGRDEQFF.

CDR3 in amino acids: CASSSRGGGIYGYTF. As DNA, the CDR3 is TGTGCCAGCAGTTCGAGAGGGGGAGGCATCTATGGCTACACCTTC. The V call is TRBV12-3 or TRBV12-4, the J call TRBJ1-2; possible D gene TRBD1, 6 bases. V was cut by 4 bases and J by 4 bases, with 16 bases left in between. The CDR3 spans 15 residues.

This clonotype showed up just a few times. The chain combines TRBV24-1 with TRBJ2-2; D call uncertain. The V gene's germline CDR1 is KGHDR and CDR2 SFDVKD. The CDR3 runs to 14 residues. Trimming removed 4 bases at V and 4 bases at J, with 9 bases between. The CDR3 DNA is TGTGCCACCAGTGACTCGGACGTCACCGGGGAGCTGTTTTTT. This gives the protein CATSDSDVTGELFF.

This rearrangement joins TRBV12-3 or TRBV12-4 to TRBJ2-5; TRBD2 is a possible D gene (6 bases). V was trimmed by 6 bases and J by 2 bases, leaving 19 bases between them. This CDR3 comprises 16 residues. The CDR3 reads CASRPLGEAGQETQYF. CDR3 bases: TGTGCCAGCAGACCCCTAGGGGAGGCTGGTCAAGAGACCCAGTACTTC.

This clonotype was detected many times. V is TRBV29-1 and J is TRBJ2-7, with D possibly TRBD2 on 6 matching bases. The CDR3 has 14 amino acids. Between the trimmed V and J ends, which lost 6 bases and 0 bases, there was a span of 15 bases. The germline V gene has CDR1 SQVTM and CDR2 ANQGSEA. CDR3 region: CSVNGAGSSYEQYF. As DNA, the CDR3 is TGCAGCGTGAACGGGGCCGGGAGCTCCTACGAGCAGTACTTC.

CDR3 sequence reads: CASSTDRGPGELFF. CDR3 sequence (DNA): TGTGCCAGCAGCACCGACAGGGGGCCCGGGGAGCTGTTTTTT. The chain recombines TRBV7-2 with TRBJ2-2; 10 positions match TRBD1. V trimming: 5 bases; J trimming: 6 bases; junction bases outside the gene matches: 3. Germline lookup yields CDR1 SGHTA and CDR2 FQGNSA. This CDR3 comprises 14 residues.

The table lists this clonotype with a few counts. The chain combines TRBV7-9 with TRBJ2-5, with TRBD2 matching 12 bases. Looked up from germline, CDR1 is SEHNR and CDR2 is FQNEAQ (reference sequence). This CDR3 contains 15 residues. V lost 5 bases and J lost 3; bases outside the gene matches: 4. The CDR3 coding sequence is TGTGCCAGCAGCGAATCTAGCGGGGGGGAAGAGACCCAGTACTTC. As protein: CASSESSGGEETQYF.

This clonotype was counted between two and nine times. The CDR3 protein is CSASKHDYEQYF. The CDR3 DNA reads TGCAGTGCTAGCAAACATGACTACGAGCAGTACTTC. The chain has TRBV20-1 and TRBJ2-7, with D unclear. V lost 3 bases and J 3 bases, leaving 9 bases between the germline ends. The CDR3 runs to 12 residues. CDR1 DFQATT and CDR2 SNEGSKA come from the germline V gene (reference sequence).